This is a list of T cell receptor beta chains from one sample in a study of cytomegalovirus exposure and HLA in healthy donors. The method was immunoSEQ multiplex PCR; TCRdb's version includes in-frame clones alone and lacks a portion of them. The top ten hold less than 3.5% of the sample, which has 130,000 to 150,000 clones, 78% seen once. The material sequenced was PBMCs. The receptor source for this set is a middle-aged man in good health and CMV-seropositive. CDR3s include the opening cysteine and the closing phenylalanine or tryptophan. The D gene is left open where the match is weak. A clone size is listed for some rows: how often the clone was seen (once, few, many), or a class if it is expanded.

V: TRBV7-2
D: NA
size: NA
J: TRBJ2-3
CDR3: CASSLSDTQYF
DNA: TGTGCCAGCAGCTTATCGGATACGCAGTATTTT

V: TRBV5-4
D: NA
size: NA
J: TRBJ1-1
CDR3: CASSFPPGNTEAFF
DNA: TGTGCCAGCAGCTTTCCACCCGGGAACACTGAAGCTTTCTTT

V: TRBV2
D: TRBD1
size: NA
J: TRBJ1-1
CDR3: CASSEARGQGYRNTEAFF
DNA: TGTGCCAGCAGTGAAGCTAGGGGACAGGGGTATCGTAACACTGAAGCTTTCTTT

V: TRBV19
D: NA
size: NA
J: TRBJ2-3
CDR3: CASSIWRGGSSDTQYF
DNA: TGTGCCAGTAGTATATGGCGAGGAGGAAGTTCAGATACGCAGTATTTT

V: TRBV19
D: TRBD1
size: once
J: TRBJ1-5
CDR3: CASSTRRDRLSNQPQHF
DNA: TGTGCCAGTAGTACCAGACGGGACAGGCTTAGCAATCAGCCCCAGCATTTT

V: TRBV7-2
D: TRBD2
size: NA
J: TRBJ2-3
CDR3: CASSLGTSGFTDTQYF
DNA: TGTGCCAGCAGCCTCGGGACTAGCGGGTTCACAGATACGCAGTATTTT

V: TRBV7-9
D: NA
size: NA
J: TRBJ2-7
CDR3: CASSQDYNEQYF
DNA: TGTGCCAGCAGCCAAGACTACAACGAGCAGTACTTC

V: TRBV19
D: NA
size: NA
J: TRBJ1-1
CDR3: CASSIPDRNTEAFF
DNA: TGTGCCAGTAGTATCCCGGACAGGAACACTGAAGCTTTCTTT

V: TRBV9
D: TRBD1
size: once
J: TRBJ2-3
CDR3: CASSSSRGRTDTQYF
DNA: TGTGCCAGCAGCAGTAGCAGGGGGCGCACAGATACGCAGTATTTT

V: TRBV28
D: NA
size: few
J: TRBJ1-1
CDR3: CASSSGGPGNTEAFF
DNA: TGTGCCAGCAGTTCCGGGGGACCTGGAAACACTGAAGCTTTCTTT

V: TRBV12-5
D: NA
size: NA
J: TRBJ2-3
CDR3: CASGLVPGRCEGHTDTQYF
DNA: TGTGCTAGTGGTTTGGTACCTGGACGTTGCGAGGGTCACACAGATACGCAGTATTTT

V: TRBV6-5
D: NA
size: NA
J: TRBJ1-6
CDR3: CASSYSTKYNSPLHF
DNA: TGTGCCAGCAGTTACTCTACTAAATATAATTCACCCCTCCACTTT

V: TRBV11-3
D: TRBD1
size: NA
J: TRBJ2-7
CDR3: CASSLGFGQGYEQYF
DNA: TGTGCCAGCAGCTTAGGATTCGGACAGGGCTACGAGCAGTACTTC

V: TRBV10-3
D: TRBD1
size: NA
J: TRBJ2-7
CDR3: CAISDRGPSSYEQYF
DNA: TGTGCCATCAGTGACAGGGGGCCGAGCTCCTACGAGCAGTACTTC

V: TRBV19
D: TRBD2
size: NA
J: TRBJ2-7
CDR3: CASSIEGLAGTYEQYF
DNA: TGTGCCAGTAGTATAGAAGGACTAGCGGGAACCTACGAGCAGTACTTC

V: TRBV11-3
D: TRBD1
size: NA
J: TRBJ2-5
CDR3: CASSSGPTGDGETQYF
DNA: TGTGCCAGCAGCTCGGGGCCCACAGGGGACGGAGAGACCCAGTACTTC

V: TRBV27
D: TRBD2
size: NA
J: TRBJ2-1
CDR3: CASRLSSGASSYNEQFF
DNA: TGTGCCAGCCGCCTATCTAGCGGAGCGAGCTCCTACAATGAGCAGTTCTTC

V: TRBV6-1
D: TRBD2
size: few
J: TRBJ2-7
CDR3: CASMPTSGPTVQYF
DNA: TGTGCCAGCATGCCGACTAGCGGCCCTACGGTGCAGTACTTC

V: TRBV29-1
D: NA
size: NA
J: TRBJ2-3
CDR3: CSGKRREQDTQYF
DNA: TGCAGCGGGAAACGTCGGGAGCAAGATACGCAGTATTTT

V: TRBV7-9
D: NA
size: NA
J: TRBJ2-1
CDR3: CASTRDFSYNEQFF
DNA: TGTGCCAGCACTCGGGACTTCTCCTACAATGAGCAGTTCTTC

V: TRBV2
D: NA
size: NA
J: TRBJ1-4
CDR3: CASRWQVSTNEKLFF
DNA: TGTGCCAGTCGTTGGCAGGTTTCAACTAATGAAAAACTGTTTTTT

V: TRBV30
D: NA
size: NA
J: TRBJ1-4
CDR3: CAWSVLSDGGGSEKLFF
DNA: TGTGCCTGGAGTGTACTCTCTGACGGCGGCGGTAGTGAAAAACTGTTTTTT

V: TRBV5-1
D: NA
size: NA
J: TRBJ2-7
CDR3: CASSLDLAVTYEQYF
DNA: TGCGCCAGCAGCTTGGACTTAGCGGTAACCTACGAGCAGTACTTC

V: TRBV6-6
D: NA
size: once
J: TRBJ1-1
CDR3: CASSYGAGTEAFF
DNA: TGTGCCAGCAGTTATGGGGCAGGCACTGAAGCTTTCTTT

V: TRBV9
D: NA
size: NA
J: TRBJ2-1
CDR3: CASSVTGSYNEQFF
DNA: TGTGCCAGCAGCGTTACCGGCTCCTACAATGAGCAGTTCTTC

V: TRBV6-4
D: TRBD2
size: few
J: TRBJ2-2
CDR3: CASSKRTSGSPGELFF
DNA: TGTGCCAGCAGCAAAAGGACTAGCGGGAGTCCCGGGGAGCTGTTTTTT

V: TRBV9
D: TRBD2
size: few
J: TRBJ2-5
CDR3: CASSVAGGRALETQYF
DNA: TGTGCCAGCAGCGTAGCCGGCGGGAGGGCCTTGGAGACCCAGTACTTC

V: TRBV7-2
D: NA
size: NA
J: TRBJ2-7
CDR3: CASVRKPDFSYEQYF
DNA: TGTGCCAGCGTTCGGAAACCAGACTTCTCCTACGAGCAGTACTTC